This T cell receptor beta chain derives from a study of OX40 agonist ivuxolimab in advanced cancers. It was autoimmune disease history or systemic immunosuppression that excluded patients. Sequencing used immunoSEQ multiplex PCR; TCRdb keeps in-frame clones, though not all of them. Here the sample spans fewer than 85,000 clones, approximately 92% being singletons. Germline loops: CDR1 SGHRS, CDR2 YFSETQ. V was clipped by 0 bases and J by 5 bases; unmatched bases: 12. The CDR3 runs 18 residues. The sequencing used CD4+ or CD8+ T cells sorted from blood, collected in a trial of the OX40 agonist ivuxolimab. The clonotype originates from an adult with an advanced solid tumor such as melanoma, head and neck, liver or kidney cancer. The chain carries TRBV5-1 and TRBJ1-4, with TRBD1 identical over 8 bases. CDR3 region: CASSLGATGVAANEKLFF. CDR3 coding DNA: TGCGCCAGCAGCTTGGGGGCGACAGGGGTGGCAGCAAATGAAAAACTGTTTTTT.